The rows below give T cell receptor beta chains drawn from one sample of a study of control samples from healthy donors and cancer patients. Clones were sequenced by immunoSEQ multiplex PCR, and TCRdb holds only the in-frame ones, with some missing. The sample records roughly 180,000 clones, 93% being singletons. Source material: blood. The receptors stem from an older woman in good health. CDR3s leave out the opening cysteine and the closing phenylalanine or tryptophan. The D gene is left open where the match is weak. Size values are once, few and many counts, or a class for expanded clones, and some rows have none.

abundance	v_gene	j_gene	d_gene	CDR3aa
NA	TRBV5-1	TRBJ2-1	TRBD1	ASSFTGGVEQF
NA	TRBV7-9	TRBJ2-6	NA	ASSLGSGSGANVLT
NA	TRBV7-2	TRBJ1-2	TRBD1	ASSLTGVSGYT
NA	TRBV12-5	TRBJ2-1	TRBD1	ASGATTGGPYNEQF
NA	TRBV19	TRBJ1-5	NA	ASQFLDSRSIQPQH
NA	TRBV30	TRBJ1-1	NA	AWTVNTEAF
NA	TRBV5-6	TRBJ1-5	TRBD1	ASSYLRGGQPQH
NA	TRBV7-8	TRBJ1-2	NA	ASSLRRVPGNYGYT
NA	TRBV19	TRBJ1-3	NA	ASRSSGARNTIY
NA	TRBV3-1/TRBV3-2	TRBJ2-1	NA	ASSRGVSGEQF
NA	TRBV27	TRBJ2-1	NA	ASSLSSGDGPYNEQF
NA	TRBV7-9	TRBJ2-1	NA	ASSLGKDSYSYNEQF
NA	TRBV6-5	TRBJ2-3	NA	ASSYSDRLRDTQY
NA	TRBV10-3	TRBJ1-2	NA	AISVQKDGYGYT
NA	TRBV12-3/TRBV12-4	TRBJ2-7	TRBD2	ASRSGAYEQY
NA	TRBV19	TRBJ2-6	NA	ASSIPGANVLT
NA	TRBV18	TRBJ1-3	NA	ASSQIQGNSGNTIY
NA	TRBV12-3/TRBV12-4	TRBJ2-7	NA	ASSPGGSYEQY
NA	TRBV27	TRBJ1-2	NA	ASSLAAANYGYT
NA	TRBV13	TRBJ1-1	TRBD1	ASSLGHTGGKMNTEAF
NA	TRBV6-6	TRBJ2-5	NA	ASSYTGAYGGETQY
NA	TRBV4-3	TRBJ2-6	NA	ASSQDGVVSGANVLT
NA	TRBV6-6	TRBJ1-2	NA	ASSYSKGYGYT
few	TRBV19	TRBJ2-7	NA	ATGSSYEQY
NA	TRBV9	TRBJ2-1	NA	ASTPQVGARDEQF
NA	TRBV12-3/TRBV12-4	TRBJ1-2	NA	ASTVLKGYGYT
once	TRBV3-1/TRBV3-2	TRBJ2-3	NA	ASSQRGLGDTQY
NA	TRBV9	TRBJ2-5	NA	ASSVGGYETQY
NA	TRBV9	TRBJ2-1	NA	ASSVDSLPTTEQF
NA	TRBV10-2	TRBJ1-1	NA	ASSFGRTEAF
few	TRBV14	TRBJ1-2	NA	ASSQAGGAYYGYT
NA	TRBV14	TRBJ1-1	NA	ASSQAGLGTEAF
NA	TRBV2	TRBJ1-1	TRBD1	ASRQTGGAF
NA	TRBV6-5	TRBJ1-1	NA	ASSYGSSPGDTEAF
once	TRBV4-2	TRBJ1-3	NA	ASSQDRRRESGNTIY
NA	TRBV27	TRBJ1-1	NA	ASSTRTGFNTEAF
NA	TRBV7-8	TRBJ2-7	NA	ASLPGGYSYEQY
NA	TRBV25-1	TRBJ1-1	TRBD1	ASTGTGRNTEAF
NA	TRBV7-9	TRBJ1-1	NA	ASSLGTTGNTEAF
NA	TRBV27	TRBJ1-3	TRBD1	ASSPSEGQGRGNTIY
NA	TRBV27	TRBJ2-2	TRBD1	ASSFGVYGTGDTGELF
NA	TRBV12-5	TRBJ2-5	NA	ASGLGRRKGETQY
NA	TRBV7-9	TRBJ2-1	TRBD1	ASSQAGTEYNEQF
NA	TRBV6-5	TRBJ1-1	TRBD1	ASSYATGLTEAF
NA	TRBV7-3	TRBJ2-7	TRBD2	ASSLGTSSHEQY
NA	TRBV3-1/TRBV3-2	TRBJ2-7	TRBD1	ASSQEKWLRRTGVTSGLYEQY
NA	TRBV5-1	TRBJ2-3	NA	ASSLEGRRDTDTQY
NA	TRBV5-4	TRBJ1-2	TRBD1	ASSLRQGDYGYT
NA	TRBV12-3/TRBV12-4	TRBJ1-1	NA	ASSLGENTEAF
NA	TRBV7-9	TRBJ2-7	TRBD2	ASSLEISGGEQY
NA	TRBV5-5	TRBJ2-7	NA	ASSSYRGAGRREQY